This T cell receptor beta chain came from a study of blood T cell repertoires in COVID-19 (dated by TCRdb to the early 2020s). In the study overall: Samples from collaborators originated in the United States, Italy and Spain and spanned both the acute and convalescent phases of COVID-19. The material from the prospective study consisted of cDNA or gDNA derived from T cells, B-cell-depleted T cells, or PBMCs. Deeply sampled blood TCRbeta repertoires from subjects exposed to, actively infected with, or recovered from COVID-19 were included in the dataset. The repertoires were released in a freely available public database meant as a resource for research on the immune response to SARS-CoV-2. Samples were obtained from the ongoing ImmuneRACE study (first 160 participants) and from 1,254 subjects provided by 6 global collaborators. The sample metadata nearly always contained a de-identified subject ID, COVID-19 status, age in years and sex. Where available, HLA class I and class II types were taken from metadata supplied by the sample provider and were not determined by assay-based typing.

Via the germline V gene (reference sequence), CDR1 is SEHNR and CDR2 FQNEAQ. V lost 2 bases and J lost 9 bases; the stretch between them is 19 bases long. Reading from cysteine to phenylalanine, the CDR3 counts 15 amino acids. Left in the record is the CDR3 DNA by itself, 45 bases read in frame from the first base. Whole blood was collected in K2EDTA tubes by collaborating institutions according to the institutions' own protocols. For TCRbeta analysis, collaborators shipped samples as frozen whole blood, isolated PBMCs, or DNA extracted from either of those sample types. TCRbeta CDR3 regions were amplified from genomic DNA by means of the immunoSEQ Assay, a bias-controlled multiplex PCR. Regarding the original processing steps: The number of nucleated cells in each sample was estimated by amplification of reference gene primers within the assay. To quantify the absolute abundance of each unique TCRbeta CDR3 rearrangement, sequence reads were collapsed and filtered. For each sample, productive Simpson clonality was calculated as the square root of Simpson's diversity index over productive rearrangements. Entries here come from immuneACCESS through TCRdb and include only in-frame sequences with V and J called. Some clones fail to appear in such tables; in the studies checked, an unresolved V gene covers under half of the shortfall, and the cause of the remainder is unknown. V and J calls and clone size are copied from that table; D and trimming were computed from the DNA. Present in this sample are over 150,000 clones, about 86% of which were seen just once. The ten largest account for around 28% of the sample.

With regard to this clone: It has no known antigen specificity. Within one base of it there is no much larger clone, and no base qualities were kept.

General findings and caveats noted by the study authors: How much clinical and demographic metadata was included differed by source and by participant, and the metadata was provided uncurated.

This sequence originates from an older woman with acute or convalescent COVID-19. The chain is encoded by TRBV7-9 joined to TRBJ1-1; the D region possibly corresponds to TRBD1 (6 bases align). Sequencing was performed on peripheral blood. The bases are TGTGCCAGCAGCTTAACAGCGGGGGCTCGGGGGCAAGCTTTCTTT. This sequence encodes CASSLTAGARGQAFF. Where the CDR3 stops, the reference TRBV7-9 and TRBJ1-1 genes take over; the full variable domain is DTGVSQNPRHKITKRGQNVTFRCDPISEHNRLYWYRQTLGQGPEFLTYFQNEAQLEKSRLLSDRFSAERPKGSFSTLEIQRTEQGDSAMYLCASSLTAGARGQAFFGQGTRLTVV.